The entry that follows covers one T cell receptor (beta chain) sequence. This record comes from a study of blood T cell repertoires in COVID-19. On the study more broadly: PBMCs, B-cell-depleted T cells, or T cells provided the cDNA or gDNA that made up the material.

Data came from immunoSEQ multiplex PCR; TCRdb stores just in-frame clones and leaves some out. The sample has about 270,000 clones; about 76% are singletons. The specimen was peripheral blood. The clonotype originates from a woman aged 60-70 years with active or convalescent COVID-19.

CDR3 amino acids: CASSFAPGQGYSPLHF. The CDR3 bases are TGTGCCAGCAGCTTTGCTCCGGGACAGGGGTATTCACCCCTCCACTTT. The chain carries TRBV5-4 and TRBJ1-6; 10 bases agree with TRBD1. Germline-derived CDR1 and CDR2 are SGHNT and YYREEE (reference sequence). The junction had 7 bases not matched to a gene; V was cut back by 2 bases and J by 8 bases. The CDR3 has 16 amino acids.